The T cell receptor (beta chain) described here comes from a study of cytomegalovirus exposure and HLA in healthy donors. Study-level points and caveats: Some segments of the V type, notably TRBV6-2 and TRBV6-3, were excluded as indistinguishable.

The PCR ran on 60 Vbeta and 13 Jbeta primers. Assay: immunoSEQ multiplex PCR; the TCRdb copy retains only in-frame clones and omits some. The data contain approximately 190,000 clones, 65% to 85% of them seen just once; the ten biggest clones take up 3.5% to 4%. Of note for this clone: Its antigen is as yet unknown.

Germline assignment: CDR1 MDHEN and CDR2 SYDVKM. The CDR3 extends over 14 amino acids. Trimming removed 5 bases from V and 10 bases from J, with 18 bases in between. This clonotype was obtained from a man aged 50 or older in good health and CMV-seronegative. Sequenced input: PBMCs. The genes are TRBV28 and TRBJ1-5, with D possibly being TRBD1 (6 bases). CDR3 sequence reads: CASSGSDRLGPQHF. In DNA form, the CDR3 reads TGTGCCAGCAGTGGTTCCGACAGGCTGGGACCCCAGCATTTT.